A selection of T cell receptor beta chains follows, all from one sample in a study of blood T cells in healthy people across ages. Each CDR3 protein gets one entry after TCRdb re-called the 5' RACE reads with MiXCR. The sample lists about 800,000 distinct CDR3 sequences; 20% to 25% were seen once. These records were also assigned to another study, of T cells of mothers and their children.

What was sequenced was blood. The receptors stem from a boy younger than 18 in good health. Each CDR3 is given with its conserved first and last residue. Each record gives: clone size, V gene, J gene, D gene, CDR3 DNA, CDR3 protein. A D gene is named only where the DNA matches it firmly. Part of the rows lack a size; the others show once, few, many or a class for expanded clones.

>few|TRBV7-9|TRBJ2-1|-
TGTGCCAGCAGCCTTCAGGGGACCCTGACAATCAATGAGCAGTTCTTC
CASSLQGTLTINEQFF
>few|TRBV29-1|TRBJ2-2|-
TGCAGCGCCTCGGGACCTTTAGCCCCGAACACCGGGGAGCTGTTTTTT
CSASGPLAPNTGELFF
>few|TRBV5-1|TRBJ2-1|-
TGCGCCAGCAGCTTGGATGGGGTTGGGTCCTACAATGAGCAGTTCTTC
CASSLDGVGSYNEQFF
>-|TRBV12-3/TRBV12-4|TRBJ1-2|-
TGTGCCAGCAGTGAAACAGGATCGAGTGGCTACACCTTC
CASSETGSSGYTF
>few|TRBV7-2|TRBJ2-1|TRBD1
TGTGCCAGCAACCCGGGACAGCTTCGCTCCTACAATGAGCAGTTCTTC
CASNPGQLRSYNEQFF
>-|TRBV5-1|TRBJ1-2|-
TGCGCCAGCAGCTTGAGCCCAGACTATGGCTACACCTTC
CASSLSPDYGYTF
>few|TRBV9|TRBJ1-2|-
TGTGCCAGCAGCGTAGTGGCAGGGAGCTATGGCTACACCTTC
CASSVVAGSYGYTF
>few|TRBV20-1|TRBJ1-2|-
TGCAGTGCTAGGAGTGGACGCGGGGGGGACGGCTACACCTTC
CSARSGRGGDGYTF
>few|TRBV28|TRBJ2-7|-
TGTGCCAGCAGTTCGATTGCCGCCAGGGCCACCTACGAGCAGTACTTC
CASSSIAARATYEQYF
>-|TRBV3-1|TRBJ2-3|-
TGTGCCAGCAGCCAAGATGCGGTATACGGCACAGATACGCAGTATTTT
CASSQDAVYGTDTQYF
>-|TRBV2|TRBJ2-7|TRBD1
TGTGCCAGCAGTGAACTCGGGACAGGGGGCACATCCTACGAGCAGTACTTC
CASSELGTGGTSYEQYF
>-|TRBV20-1|TRBJ2-7|TRBD1
TGCAGTGCCGCCCCCGGGACAGGCCCCTACGAGCAGTACTTC
CSAAPGTGPYEQYF
>-|TRBV6-6|TRBJ2-5|-
TGTGCCAGCAGTTCCTGGGGCCTGGAAGAGACCCAGTACTTC
CASSSWGLEETQYF
>-|TRBV28|TRBJ2-6|-
TGTGCCAGCAGTTTAGACCAGAGTGGGGCCAACGTCCTGACTTTC
CASSLDQSGANVLTF
>few|TRBV18|TRBJ2-7|TRBD2
TGTGCCAGCTCACCGGGGGGGTTTTCCTACGAGCAGTACTTC
CASSPGGFSYEQYF
>-|TRBV7-2|TRBJ2-7|TRBD1
TGTGCCAGCAGCTTAGAAGGGACAGGGGAATACGAGCAGTACTTC
CASSLEGTGEYEQYF
>few|TRBV28|TRBJ2-7|-
TGTGCCAGCAGTTTACAGCGTACCGAGCAGTACTTC
CASSLQRTEQYF
>-|TRBV7-9|TRBJ2-2|-
TGTGCCAGCTCGTACATTCCCGGGGAGCTGTTTTTT
CASSYIPGELFF
>-|TRBV18|TRBJ2-6|-
TGTGCCAGCTCACCACCTGAAACATGGGGATCTGGGGCCAACGTCCTGACTTTC
CASSPPETWGSGANVLTF
>once|TRBV10-3|TRBJ2-5|-
TGTGCCATCAGTGGGCCCTTGGGGGAGACCCAGTACTTC
CAISGPLGETQYF
>-|TRBV7-2|TRBJ1-2|TRBD1
TGTGCCAGCAGCTCGGACAGGGGTGTTGGCTACACCTTC
CASSSDRGVGYTF
>-|TRBV20-1|TRBJ1-5|TRBD1
TGCAGTGCTAGAGTTCCTGGGACAGGATTCAATCAGCCCCAGCATTTT
CSARVPGTGFNQPQHF
>-|TRBV20-1|TRBJ2-5|TRBD2
TGCAGTGCTAATAGCGGGGGGGCCGAGACCCAGTACTTC
CSANSGGAETQYF
>-|TRBV7-2|TRBJ2-2|-
TGTGCCAGCACCTCCGCGACACTAACCGGGGAGCTGTTTTTT
CASTSATLTGELFF
>-|TRBV7-3|TRBJ2-6|TRBD2
TGTGCCAGCAGCCGGGCTAGCGGGAGTTCGTCTGGGGCCAACGTCCTGACTTTC
CASSRASGSSSGANVLTF
>-|TRBV3-1|TRBJ1-2|-
TGTGCCAGCAGCCAAGATCTTAGGGGACACCGCCTGGAAGCCTATGGCTACACCTTC
CASSQDLRGHRLEAYGYTF
>-|TRBV29-1|TRBJ2-7|-
TGCAGCGTTGGGGAGCAGGGCTACGAGCAGTACTTC
CSVGEQGYEQYF
>-|TRBV6-1|TRBJ1-2|TRBD1
TGTGCCAGCACGGGAGACAGGGGAAACTATGGCTACACCTTC
CASTGDRGNYGYTF
>few|TRBV6-2/TRBV6-3|TRBJ2-5|TRBD1
TGTGCCAGCAGAACAGGGGGCCTTCGGGAGACCCAGTACTTC
CASRTGGLRETQYF
>-|TRBV9|TRBJ1-1|-
TGTGCCAGCAGCGCTCTGCTGACAGCTTACACTGAAGCTTTCTTT
CASSALLTAYTEAFF
>few|TRBV5-6|TRBJ2-6|-
TGTGCCAGCAGCTTGACAGCTGGGGCCAACGTCCTGACTTTC
CASSLTAGANVLTF
>few|TRBV12-3/TRBV12-4|TRBJ1-5|-
TGTGCCAGCAGTCCTCGGTCGGATCAGCCCCAGCATTTT
CASSPRSDQPQHF
>-|TRBV29-1|TRBJ2-7|TRBD1
TGCAGCGTGGGTGACAGGGCCTACGAGCAGTACTTC
CSVGDRAYEQYF
>few|TRBV29-1|TRBJ1-2|-
TGCAGCCACCAGGCGGGTCCTTATGGCTACACCTTC
CSHQAGPYGYTF
>few|TRBV7-9|TRBJ1-5|-
TGTGCCAGCAGCGCCAACAGGGCTGGCAATCAGCCCCAGCATTTT
CASSANRAGNQPQHF
>-|TRBV27|TRBJ2-3|-
TGTGCCAGCAGTTTACCGAACACAGATACGCAGTATTTT
CASSLPNTDTQYF
>-|TRBV11-2|TRBJ2-3|-
TGTGCCAGCAGCTTAGTGTCTCTCGTGGGGCGGGGGCTCACAGATACGCAGTATTTT
CASSLVSLVGRGLTDTQYF
>-|TRBV24-1|TRBJ1-1|-
TGTGCCACCTCAGAGGGGAACACTGAAGCTTTCTTT
CATSEGNTEAFF
>few|TRBV7-2|TRBJ2-3|-
TGTGCCAGCAGCAACCGACAGAAGACAGATACGCAGTATTTT
CASSNRQKTDTQYF
>-|TRBV9|TRBJ2-2|-
TGTGCCAGCGACCCAGACGGGCTTTCCGGGGAGCTGTTTTTT
CASDPDGLSGELFF
>-|TRBV6-6|TRBJ2-5|-
TGTGCCAGCAGTTCCGCGGACAGAGCCCAAGAGACCCAGTACTTC
CASSSADRAQETQYF
>-|TRBV7-9|TRBJ2-7|-
TGTGCCAGCAGGGGCACAGGGTTCTACTACGAGCAGTACTTC
CASRGTGFYYEQYF
>few|TRBV11-2|TRBJ2-2|TRBD2
TGTGCCAGCAGCTTAGTGGCGGGGGACCTGAACACCGGGGAGCTGTTTTTT
CASSLVAGDLNTGELFF
>-|TRBV18|TRBJ2-7|TRBD1
TGTGCCAGCTCACTGGGACAGGGGAACGGCTACGAGCAGTACTTC
CASSLGQGNGYEQYF
>-|TRBV7-9|TRBJ2-2|-
TGTGCCAGCAGCATAGTGGACACCGGGGAGCTGTTTTTT
CASSIVDTGELFF
>few|TRBV20-1|TRBJ2-5|TRBD2
TGCAGTGCTCCCACTAGCGCCCAAGAGACCCAGTACTTC
CSAPTSAQETQYF
>-|TRBV28|TRBJ1-6|TRBD1
TGTGCCAGCAGTGCCGGGACAGGGGCTAATTCACCCCTCCACTTT
CASSAGTGANSPLHF
>-|TRBV7-9|TRBJ2-7|-
TGTGCCAGCAGCACGACAGGAGCCTACGAGCAGTACTTC
CASSTTGAYEQYF
>-|TRBV7-6|TRBJ2-7|-
TGTGCCAGTTTTCTCGAAGGAAATAGCGCAATAGTGGGATGCGAGCAGTACTTC
CASFLEGNSAIVGCEQYF
>-|TRBV12-3/TRBV12-4|TRBJ2-1|-
TGTGCCAGCAGGGAAAGAGAGGGAGAGCAGTTCTTC
CASREREGEQFF
>few|TRBV11-2|TRBJ2-3|-
TGTGCCAGCAGCATCGAGCTTACTAGCACAGATACGCAGTATTTT
CASSIELTSTDTQYF
>-|TRBV18|TRBJ2-1|-
TGTGCCAGCTCACCTCGCTTGAGCTCCTACAATCAGCAGTTCTTC
CASSPRLSSYNQQFF
>many|TRBV25-1|TRBJ2-3|TRBD2
TGTGCCAGCAGCCGGGGACTAGCGGGAGGTCTATCTACGCAGTATTTT
CASSRGLAGGLSTQYF
>-|TRBV5-1|TRBJ1-6|-
TGCGCCAGCAGCTTGGAAGGGACGGATAATTCACCCCTCCACTTT
CASSLEGTDNSPLHF
>few|TRBV4-3|TRBJ1-4|-
TGCGCCAGCAGCCAAGAATTCAGGGACACGGGCGAAAAACTGTTTTTT
CASSQEFRDTGEKLFF